This TCR beta chain was obtained from a study of blood T cell repertoires in COVID-19. Assay: immunoSEQ multiplex PCR; the TCRdb copy retains only in-frame clones and omits some. The table lists some 330,000 clones, 83% of them singletons. The CDR3 covers 17 residues. Germline V gives CDR1 SGHVS, CDR2 FNYEAQ. Trimming cost V 3 bases and J 1 base, with 18 bases left between them. The sample was PBMCs or T cells enriched from blood (not recorded which). The TCR sequence derives from a woman between 50 and 59 years old who had recovered from COVID-19. The chain recombines TRBV7-6 with TRBJ1-1; D may be TRBD1 (5 bases). CDR3 sequence reads: CASSFDTLGEGNTEAFF. CDR3 coding DNA: TGTGCCAGCAGCTTCGACACGTTGGGGGAGGGGAACACTGAAGCTTTCTTT.